The rows below give T cell receptor beta chains drawn from one sample of a study of cytomegalovirus exposure and HLA in healthy donors. Clones were read by immunoSEQ multiplex PCR, and TCRdb kept only the in-frame ones, dropping some. Of fewer than 200,000 clones listed, approximately 86% are singletons. Sequenced sample: PBMCs. These receptor sequences come from a man aged 30-40 years in good health and CMV-seropositive. Both conserved end residues are part of each CDR3. A D gene is named only where the DNA matches it firmly. The size field is filled for only some rows; it gives once, few, many or a size class.

.,TRBD1,TRBV4-3,TRBJ2-2,TGCGCCAGCAGCCAAGAGCCAGGGGGATACACCGGGGAGCTGTTTTTT,CASSQEPGGYTGELFF
.,TRBD2,TRBV4-1,TRBJ2-7,TGCGCCAGCAGCCAAGGGACTAGCGGGGAGGATCGCGAGCAGTACTTC,CASSQGTSGEDREQYF
.,.,TRBV6-1,TRBJ2-5,TGTGCCAGCAGTGAATGGCTGATCCAAGAGACCCAGTACTTC,CASSEWLIQETQYF
.,.,TRBV28,TRBJ2-7,TGTGCCAGCACGGCAGGGATCCACGAGCAGTACTTC,CASTAGIHEQYF
once,.,TRBV5-1,TRBJ2-2,TGCGCCAGCAAGAAGGAAACGGTCTCCGGGGAGCTGTTTTTT,CASKKETVSGELFF
.,.,TRBV11-2,TRBJ2-7,TGTGCCAGCAGCTTAGCGCCGAGCTCCTACGAGCAGTACTTC,CASSLAPSSYEQYF
.,.,TRBV4-3,TRBJ2-5,TGCGCCAGCAGAGACGGGGTTGGGACCCAGTACTTC,CASRDGVGTQYF
.,.,TRBV6-5,TRBJ1-3,TGTGCCAGCAGGGCCCGGGGGGTCGGAAACACCATATATTTT,CASRARGVGNTIYF
.,.,TRBV11-3,TRBJ1-3,TGTGCCAGCAGCTTACTTCGAAACACCATATATTTT,CASSLLRNTIYF
.,TRBD2,TRBV7-8,TRBJ2-3,TGTGCCAGCAGCTTCATCCGGGGGGGCTCAGATACGCAGTATTTT,CASSFIRGGSDTQYF
.,TRBD1,TRBV5-1,TRBJ1-2,TGCGCCAGCAGCTTGGCCGGGGACAGGTCTTACTATGGCTACACCTTC,CASSLAGDRSYYGYTF
.,TRBD1,TRBV5-4,TRBJ2-2,TGTGCCAGCAGCTTGCCGGGACAGGGGGGGACCGGGGAGCTGTTTTTT,CASSLPGQGGTGELFF
.,TRBD1,TRBV27,TRBJ2-7,TGTGCCAGCAGTTTCCGGGACAGGCCCTACGAGCAGTACTTC,CASSFRDRPYEQYF
few,TRBD1,TRBV7-2,TRBJ2-1,TGTGCCAGCAGCGGAGAGACAGGGCTTAATGAGCAGTTCTTC,CASSGETGLNEQFF
.,.,TRBV11-2,TRBJ2-2,TGTGCCGCTCTAGCAGTCGGGGGGGAGCTGTTTTTT,CAALAVGGELFF
.,TRBD1,TRBV5-1,TRBJ2-7,TGCGCCAGCAGCAACACCGGGACAGGGCCTTCTCGAGAGCAGTACTTC,CASSNTGTGPSREQYF
.,TRBD2,TRBV5-1,TRBJ2-3,TGCGCCAGCGCTGGGACTAGCGGGGAAGGGACAGATACGCAGTATTTT,CASAGTSGEGTDTQYF
.,TRBD1,TRBV28,TRBJ1-5,TGTGCCAGCAGTTTATTGGGACAGCAATATAGCAATCAGCCCCAGCATTTT,CASSLLGQQYSNQPQHF
.,.,TRBV19,TRBJ1-4,TGTGCCAGTAGTCGACAGGTGAATGAAAAACTGTTTTTT,CASSRQVNEKLFF
.,TRBD2,TRBV5-1,TRBJ2-7,TGCGCCAGCAGCTTGAGCGGGGGGGCCTACGAGCAGTACTTC,CASSLSGGAYEQYF
few,TRBD1,TRBV28,TRBJ2-7,TGTGCCAGCAGCGGACAGGGGCCCTACGAGCAGTACTTC,CASSGQGPYEQYF
.,.,TRBV7-9,TRBJ2-7,TGTGCCAGCAGCTCCAGGGGCGAGGGCTACGAGCAGTACTTC,CASSSRGEGYEQYF
.,.,TRBV5-1,TRBJ1-1,TGCGCCAGCAGCTTGGAAGGGACGAACACTGAAGCTTTCTTT,CASSLEGTNTEAFF
few,.,TRBV2,TRBJ1-1,TGTGCCAGCAGGCGGACAGAGGTGAACACTGAAGCTTTCTTT,CASRRTEVNTEAFF
.,.,TRBV5-6,TRBJ2-7,TGTGCCAGCAGCAGTAGACAGCGGGTCAGGTACGAGCAGTACTTC,CASSSRQRVRYEQYF
.,.,TRBV4-3,TRBJ1-1,TGCGCCAGCAGCCGGAGGAGTTCGAACACTGAAGCTTTCTTT,CASSRRSSNTEAFF
.,TRBD2,TRBV5-6,TRBJ2-7,TGTGCCAGCAGCAGGGGACTAGCGGAATACGAGCAGTACTTC,CASSRGLAEYEQYF
.,.,TRBV9,TRBJ2-7,TGTGCCAGCAGCGTAGGGGGGGAGTCTCCCTACGAGCAGTACTTC,CASSVGGESPYEQYF
.,.,TRBV28,TRBJ2-7,TGTGCCAGCACCCCTCCAGGATTCTACGAGCAGTACTTC,CASTPPGFYEQYF
.,.,TRBV27,TRBJ2-3,TGTGCCAGCAGTCTGCTTGGACGGACAGATACGCAGTATTTT,CASSLLGRTDTQYF
.,.,TRBV29-1,TRBJ2-3,TGCAGCGTTGAAGTTACTAGTCGGGTCACAGATACGCAGTATTTT,CSVEVTSRVTDTQYF
once,TRBD1,TRBV4-1,TRBJ2-5,TGCGCCAGCAGCCAAGAATTTGGGACAGCTCAAGAGACCCAGTACTTC,CASSQEFGTAQETQYF
.,TRBD1,TRBV18,TRBJ2-4,TGTGCCAGCTCCTCGATGGACAGGGGGCTCGGGACCAAAAACATTCAGTACTTC,CASSSMDRGLGTKNIQYF
.,.,TRBV2,TRBJ1-2,TGTGCCAGCCGGACAGACTCCTATGGCTACACCTTC,CASRTDSYGYTF
.,.,TRBV7-9,TRBJ2-5,TGTGCCAGCAGCATCTGGGGGGCGGGGGAAGAGACCCAGTACTTC,CASSIWGAGEETQYF
.,.,TRBV6-1,TRBJ1-2,TGTGCCAGTTATGGTGGTCGGGGATATGGCTACACCTTC,CASYGGRGYGYTF
.,.,TRBV30,TRBJ2-6,TGTGCCTGGAGTGCCTCTGGGGCCAACGTCCTGACTTTC,CAWSASGANVLTF
.,.,TRBV28,TRBJ1-5,TGTGCCAGCAGTCCGGACACCGATAGCAATCAGCCCCAGCATTTT,CASSPDTDSNQPQHF
few,.,TRBV6-4,TRBJ2-3,TGTGCCAGCAGTGCTAGCGGCACAGATACGCAGTATTTT,CASSASGTDTQYF